Presented here are 8 T cell receptor beta chains from one specimen sequenced in a study of T cells after yellow fever vaccination. TCRdb ran MiXCR on the 5' RACE reads and lists one entry per CDR3 protein. The repertoire consists of about 340,000 distinct CDR3 sequences, with around 13% occurring once and the leading ten covering 3.2%. The specimen was CD4+ T cells sorted from PBMCs, collected 15 days after the yellow fever booster vaccination. Receptors were obtained from a man in his late teens or twenties who received the YFV17D yellow fever vaccine.

This clonotype has a handful of counts. V usage is TRBV10-2 and J usage is TRBJ2-3; D unresolved. V was trimmed by 4 bases and J by 0 bases, leaving 14 bases between them. From germline, CDR1 is WSHSY and CDR2 SAAADI. The CDR3 extends over 16 amino acids. The CDR3 loop reads CASSVRNLYSTDTQYF. CDR3 nucleotides: TGCGCCAGCAGTGTCCGGAACTTGTATAGCACAGATACGCAGTATTTT.

The table lists this clonotype with a few counts. The chain carries TRBV4-1 and TRBJ2-1; TRBD1 might be the D (5 bases). The CDR3 consists of 15 residues. The germline gives CDR1 MGHRA, CDR2 YSYEKL. The ends were cut back, 0 bases at V and 5 bases at J, with 11 bases in the middle. CDR3: CASSQDVGRDNEQFF. In DNA form, the CDR3 reads TGCGCCAGCAGCCAAGATGTAGGCAGGGACAATGAGCAGTTCTTC.

V gene TRBV11-1 combines with J gene TRBJ1-2; D is uncertain. V lost 2 bases to trimming and J lost 4 bases, with 11 bases between them. CDR1 is SGHAT and CDR2 is FQDESV in the germline V gene (reference sequence). The CDR3 runs 14 residues. CDR3 amino acids: CASSLRSGVYGYTF. CDR3 nucleotides: TGTGCCAGCAGCTTAAGGTCCGGGGTCTATGGCTACACCTTC.

This clonotype was seen a handful of times. CDR3 nucleotide sequence: TGTGCCAGCAGCGGGACAAACCGCAATGAGCAGTTCTTC. It encodes CASSGTNRNEQFF. The chain is built from TRBV6-4 and TRBJ2-1; possibly TRBD1 for D (6 bases). This CDR3 is 13 amino acids long. V gave up 6 bases and J gave up 6 bases, with 12 bases separating them. Germline loops: CDR1 MRHNA, CDR2 SNTAGT.

The chain has TRBV18 and TRBJ2-7, with no clear D. Germline CDR1 and CDR2: KGHSH and LQKENI. V lost 1 base, J lost 5 bases, and 9 bases lay in between. The CDR3 runs to 13 residues. CDR3 in amino acids: CASSPRKQDEQYF. CDR3 sequence (DNA): TGTGCCAGCTCACCACGGAAGCAGGACGAGCAGTACTTC.

The rearrangement uses TRBV18 and TRBJ2-7, with D perhaps matching TRBD1 (5 bases). In germline, CDR1 is KGHSH, CDR2 LQKENI. V gave up 3 bases and J gave up 4 bases, with 7 bases separating them. The CDR3 sequence is 12 residues long. The CDR3 here is CASSPTDYEQYF. The CDR3 coding sequence is TGTGCCAGCTCACCGACAGATTACGAGCAGTACTTC.

The J gene is TRBJ2-2, the V gene TRBV2; the D gene is possibly TRBD1 (6 bases). The CDR3 runs 14 residues. V lost 7 bases to trimming and J lost 8 bases, with 17 bases between them. Germline lookup yields CDR1 SNHLY and CDR2 FYNNEI. The CDR3 DNA reads as TGTGCCAGCAACCCTCAGGGGTCGGCGGGGGAGCTGTTTTTT. Translating gives CASNPQGSAGELFF.

J is TRBJ2-1 and V is TRBV5-1; TRBD2 matches at 8 bases. Trimming took 5 bases from V and 1 from J; bases not matched to a gene: 5. Germline CDR1 SGHRS, CDR2 YFSETQ. CDR3 length equals 15 residues. The CDR3 nucleotides read TGCGCCAGCAGTACACTAGCGGCGTCCTACAATGAGCAGTTCTTC. Encoded protein: CASSTLAASYNEQFF.